This is a list of T cell receptor beta chains from one sample in a study of blood T cell repertoires in COVID-19. The table came from immunoSEQ multiplex PCR; TCRdb's copy has only in-frame clones and leaves some out. The table lists about 210,000 clones, 92% of them singletons. The sample consisted of peripheral blood. The source of these receptors is a man aged 30 to 39 with acute or convalescent COVID-19. The CDR3 runs from the conserved cysteine through the conserved F or W. Each record gives: V gene, J gene, clone size, D gene, CDR3 protein, CDR3 DNA. A D gene is named only where the DNA matches it firmly. Clone size appears in some rows only: once, few, many, or a class for an expanded clone.

v_call: TRBV28
j_call: TRBJ1-6
clone_size: NA
d_call: TRBD1
cdr3_aa: CASRMTGLSSYNSPLHF
cdr3_nt: TGTGCCAGCAGAATGACAGGGCTTAGCTCCTATAATTCACCCCTCCACTTT

v_call: TRBV5-4
j_call: TRBJ2-2
clone_size: once
d_call: TRBD2
cdr3_aa: CASSLGRGGNTGELFF
cdr3_nt: TGTGCCAGCAGCTTGGGACGGGGGGGGAACACCGGGGAGCTGTTTTTT

v_call: TRBV4-1
j_call: TRBJ1-3
clone_size: NA
d_call: NA
cdr3_aa: CASSRGGALRGNTIYF
cdr3_nt: TGCGCCAGCAGCCGGGGCGGAGCCTTGAGAGGAAACACCATATATTTT

v_call: TRBV5-6
j_call: TRBJ2-2
clone_size: NA
d_call: TRBD2
cdr3_aa: CASSLLAGGRTGELFF
cdr3_nt: TGTGCCAGCAGCTTATTGGCGGGGGGGCGCACCGGGGAGCTGTTTTTT

v_call: TRBV7-9
j_call: TRBJ1-1
clone_size: few
d_call: NA
cdr3_aa: CASSQRIRGDNTEAFF
cdr3_nt: TGTGCCAGCAGCCAACGTATCCGGGGAGACAACACTGAAGCTTTCTTT

v_call: TRBV10-3
j_call: TRBJ2-5
clone_size: NA
d_call: TRBD2
cdr3_aa: CAISESNLAGKETQYF
cdr3_nt: TGTGCCATCAGTGAGTCGAACCTAGCGGGAAAAGAGACCCAGTACTTC

v_call: TRBV5-8
j_call: TRBJ2-2
clone_size: NA
d_call: TRBD1
cdr3_aa: CASSRDRFARNTGELFF
cdr3_nt: TGTGCCAGCAGCCGGGACAGATTTGCGAGGAACACCGGGGAGCTGTTTTTT

v_call: TRBV6-5
j_call: TRBJ1-5
clone_size: once
d_call: NA
cdr3_aa: CASSYMRLLSDQPQHF
cdr3_nt: TGTGCCAGCAGTTACATGCGGCTCCTGAGCGATCAGCCCCAGCATTTT

v_call: TRBV27
j_call: TRBJ2-4
clone_size: NA
d_call: NA
cdr3_aa: CASSPRGTTRLEQNIQYF
cdr3_nt: TGTGCCAGCAGTCCTAGGGGTACCACACGATTGGAACAAAACATTCAGTACTTC

v_call: TRBV5-1
j_call: TRBJ1-4
clone_size: NA
d_call: TRBD1
cdr3_aa: CASSLITQGKGELFF
cdr3_nt: TGCGCCAGCAGCCTCATAACACAGGGGAAAGGGGAACTGTTTTTT

v_call: TRBV2
j_call: TRBJ2-3
clone_size: NA
d_call: TRBD1
cdr3_aa: CASTRTGGPTDTQYF
cdr3_nt: TGTGCCAGCACCAGGACAGGAGGTCCCACAGATACGCAGTATTTT

v_call: TRBV5-1
j_call: TRBJ2-3
clone_size: NA
d_call: NA
cdr3_aa: CASSYRSTDTQYF
cdr3_nt: TGCGCCAGCAGCTACAGGAGCACAGATACGCAGTATTTT

v_call: TRBV2
j_call: TRBJ2-3
clone_size: NA
d_call: TRBD2
cdr3_aa: CASRISGSTDTQYF
cdr3_nt: TGTGCCAGCCGGATTAGCGGGAGCACAGATACGCAGTATTTT

v_call: TRBV7-2
j_call: TRBJ2-1
clone_size: NA
d_call: TRBD2
cdr3_aa: CASSFSGPGGLVDNEQFF
cdr3_nt: TGTGCCAGCAGCTTCTCGGGCCCGGGGGGGCTCGTGGACAATGAGCAGTTCTTC

v_call: TRBV19
j_call: TRBJ1-4
clone_size: NA
d_call: NA
cdr3_aa: CASRRPTETNEKLFF
cdr3_nt: TGTGCCAGTAGGCGACCGACAGAAACTAATGAAAAACTGTTTTTT

v_call: TRBV10-3
j_call: TRBJ1-5
clone_size: NA
d_call: NA
cdr3_aa: CAISESYRELYQPQHF
cdr3_nt: TGTGCCATCAGTGAGTCGTACAGGGAGTTGTATCAGCCCCAGCATTTT